These 28 T cell receptor beta chains share one sample of origin, sequenced in a study of vaccination effects on CD4 cells after COVID-19. Sequencing was performed with immunoSEQ multiplex PCR; in TCRdb, only in-frame clones are kept and a portion is missing. The sample holds around 19,000 clones, approximately 79% seen once. In the ViraFEST assay, antigen-specific CD4+ clonotypes were identified by expansion after peptide-pool stimulation. On approximately day 9 of culture, CD4+ T cells were separated out. Recipients of the vaccine had no prior SARS-CoV-2 infection and negative nucleocapsid antibodies. Their specific antigens are unknown. The sequencing here drew on CD4+ T cells from PBMCs cultured with HCoV-NL63 spike peptides, taken before COVID-19 vaccination. The receptors here all came from a human donor who received a COVID-19 vaccine.

This chain links TRBV18 with TRBJ2-5; unclear D gene. Germline CDR1 is KGHSH and CDR2 is LQKENI. Trimming took 2 bases from V and 5 from J, leaving 6 bases between them. The CDR3 totals 12 residues. CDR3 loop: CASSPTVETQYF. DNA for the CDR3: TGTGCCAGCTCACCAACTGTCGAGACCCAGTACTTC.

The chain is built from TRBV2 and TRBJ2-5, with D unresolved. The CDR3 covers 11 residues. The germline V gene encodes CDR1 SNHLY and CDR2 FYNNEI. V shed 7 bases and J shed 5 bases, with 8 bases lying between them. In nucleotides, the CDR3 is TGTGCCAGCATGATGGTCGAGACCCAGTACTTC. Its translation is CASMMVETQYF. The whole variable domain, filled in from reference TRBV2 and TRBJ2-5, reads EPEVTQTPSHQVTQMGQEVILRCVPISNHLYFYWYRQILGQKVEFLVSFYNNEISEKSEIFDDQFSVERPDGSNFTLKIRSTKLEDSAMYFCASMMVETQYFGPGTRLLVL.

V usage is TRBV2 and J usage is TRBJ2-7; 8 nucleotides agree with TRBD1. The CDR3 consists of 12 residues. Trimming cost V 6 bases and J 12 bases; bases outside gene matches: 10. CDR1 and CDR2 (germline): SNHLY, FYNNEI. The CDR3 spells CASRDARTGPYF. The CDR3 nucleotides are TGTGCCAGCAGGGACGCTCGGACAGGGCCGTACTTC. The full variable domain, rest sourced from reference TRBV2 and TRBJ2-7, is EPEVTQTPSHQVTQMGQEVILRCVPISNHLYFYWYRQILGQKVEFLVSFYNNEISEKSEIFDDQFSVERPDGSNFTLKIRSTKLEDSAMYFCASRDARTGPYFGPGTRLTVT.

The chain carries TRBV18 and TRBJ1-2, with TRBD1 identical over 8 bases. CDR3 length equals 15 residues. V shed 1 base and J 7 bases; nucleotides not matched to a gene: 8. Per the germline V gene, CDR1 is KGHSH and CDR2 is LQKENI. The CDR3 sequence is CASSPRTGILGGYTF. CDR3 DNA: TGTGCCAGCTCACCACGGACAGGGATCCTTGGTGGCTACACCTTC.

The DNA of the CDR3 is TGTGCCAGCGGGGATTTGGGGCAGGTCTACAATGAGCAGTTCTTC. As protein: CASGDLGQVYNEQFF. This chain uses TRBV7-2 with TRBJ2-1; tentative D call: TRBD1 (5 bases). The CDR3 is made up of 15 amino acids. Trimming took off 8 bases at V and 3 bases at J, with 17 bases between the two ends. Germline V lookup: CDR1 SGHTA, CDR2 FQGNSA.

V is TRBV15 and J is TRBJ1-4; D possibly corresponds to TRBD1 (5 bases). The V gene lost 0 bases and the J gene lost 4 bases, with 9 bases spanning the gap. Germline loops: CDR1 LNHNV, CDR2 YYDKDF (reference sequence). The length of the CDR3 is 15 residues. CDR3 in DNA: TGTGCCACCAGCAGAGATAAGGGGAATAATGAAAAACTGTTTTTT. Protein sequence: CATSRDKGNNEKLFF.

This clone has only a few counts. The chain couples TRBV5-1 to TRBJ1-2; 9 nucleotides line up with TRBD1. Trimming at V came to 3 bases and at J to 4 bases, leaving 4 bases not matched to a gene. From germline, CDR1 is SGHRS and CDR2 YFSETQ. The CDR3 is 14 amino acids. DNA of the CDR3: TGCGCCAGCAGCTATTCGGACAGGGGCTATGGCTACACCTTC. This translates into CASSYSDRGYGYTF.

The chain uses TRBV3-1 (or the pseudogene TRBV3-2) and TRBJ2-7; 10 bases are a match to TRBD2. V shed 2 bases, J shed 1 base, and the junction held 5 bases outside the gene matches. This CDR3 is 16 amino acids long. Germline V gene sequence: CDR1 LGHDT, CDR2 YNNKEL (reference sequence). CDR3 residues: CASSQYLAGASYEQYF. Written as DNA, the CDR3 is TGTGCCAGCAGCCAATACCTAGCGGGAGCTTCCTACGAGCAGTACTTC.

V and J are TRBV5-1 and TRBJ2-7; 10 bases fit TRBD2. The length of the CDR3 is 15 residues. V trimming: 5 bases; J trimming: 0 bases; junction bases outside the gene matches: 5. Per the germline V gene, CDR1 is SGHRS and CDR2 is YFSETQ. The chain's CDR3 is CASSFSGGSSYEQYF. The CDR3 DNA is TGCGCCAGCAGTTTTAGCGGGGGGAGCTCCTACGAGCAGTACTTC.

This clone was detected only a few times. The chain is built from TRBV5-4 and TRBJ2-7; D is perhaps TRBD1 (8 bases). There are 17 residues in the CDR3. The germline V gene has CDR1 SGHNT and CDR2 YYREEE (reference sequence). Trimming took off 4 bases at V and 4 bases at J, with 24 bases between the two ends. CDR3 loop: CASSGSGGQGGVYEQYF. The CDR3 bases are TGTGCCAGCAGCGGTTCCGGCGGACAGGGAGGGGTTTACGAGCAGTACTTC.

V and J are TRBV29-1 and TRBJ2-2; D may match TRBD1 or TRBD2 (6 bases each). CDR1 SQVTM and CDR2 ANQGSEA come from the germline V gene. The CDR3 is 13 amino acids. V lost 0 bases and J 7 bases, leaving 9 bases between the germline ends. CDR3 sequence reads: CSVEEQGGGELFF. The CDR3 bases are TGCAGCGTTGAAGAACAGGGAGGCGGGGAGCTGTTTTTT.

This rearrangement joins TRBV2 to TRBJ2-5; D uncertain. The V gene lost 7 bases and the J gene lost 1 base, with 13 bases spanning the gap. The CDR3 loop spans 14 amino acids. Germline-derived CDR1 and CDR2 are SNHLY and FYNNEI. CDR3 sequence reads: CASTKDGSQETQYF. CDR3 bases: TGTGCCAGCACCAAGGACGGCTCCCAAGAGACCCAGTACTTC.

This clone appeared a few times. CDR3 amino acids: CASSQDRGQEQFF. The CDR3 nucleotides read TGCGCCAGCAGCCAAGATCGAGGGCAGGAGCAGTTCTTC. J is TRBJ2-1 and V is TRBV4-1, with a weak D call TRBD2 (5 bases). V was clipped by 0 bases and J by 10 bases, with 10 bases between them. From germline, CDR1 is MGHRA and CDR2 YSYEKL. This CDR3 contains 13 residues.

This rearrangement joins TRBV18 to TRBJ1-1, with D unclear. CDR3 length: 14 amino acids. V lost 3 bases to trimming and J lost 0 bases, with 8 bases between them. CDR1 and CDR2 from the germline V gene are KGHSH and LQKENI. CDR3 nucleotides: TGTGCCAGCTCACCCGATCGGATGAACACTGAAGCTTTCTTT. It codes for CASSPDRMNTEAFF.

The chain carries TRBV19 and TRBJ1-1, with D hard to call. Trimming took 7 bases from V and 2 from J, leaving 8 bases between them. Germline V gene data show CDR1 as LNHDA and CDR2 as SQIVND (reference sequence). This CDR3 spans 12 amino acids. The DNA of the CDR3 is TGTGCCAGTAATCGGGCCAACACTGAAGCTTTCTTT. Amino acid sequence: CASNRANTEAFF.

CDR3 amino acids: CASSLSGGAETQYF. CDR3 bases: TGTGCCAGCAGTTTGAGCGGGGGCGCGGAGACCCAGTACTTC. The J gene is TRBJ2-5, the V gene TRBV27; 8 bases match TRBD2. CDR3 length equals 14 residues. Germline values: CDR1 MNHEY, CDR2 SMNVEV (reference sequence). V lost 3 bases to trimming and J lost 5 bases; unmatched junction nucleotides: 5.

This clone was counted between two and nine times. This rearrangement joins TRBV16 to TRBJ2-2, with 8 bases fitting TRBD1. Per germline, CDR1 KGHSY and CDR2 FQNENV. This CDR3 region has 15 residues. With 4 bases clipped from V and 4 bases from J, the junction kept 5 bases outside the gene matches. The CDR3 is CASSLRQGRTGELFF. DNA for the CDR3: TGTGCCAGCAGCCTCAGACAGGGGCGCACCGGGGAGCTGTTTTTT.

The rearrangement uses TRBV18 and TRBJ2-1, with 7 positions matching TRBD1. In germline, CDR1 is KGHSH, CDR2 LQKENI. CDR3 length: 16 residues. With V trimmed by 3 bases and J by 0 bases, 5 bases remained unmatched. CDR3 DNA sequence: TGTGCCAGCTCACCTTCGGGACAGACCTCCTACAATGAGCAGTTCTTC. As protein: CASSPSGQTSYNEQFF.

This clone was recorded once. The V call is TRBV7-6, the J call TRBJ1-4; unclear D gene. Germline V gene lookup returns CDR1 SGHVS and CDR2 FNYEAQ. V was shortened by 1 base and J by 7 bases, with 19 bases between the two germline ends. The CDR3 covers 17 residues. CDR3 DNA: TGTGCCAGCAGCTTAGATCCAGCTGACCTACTGCCTGAAAAACTGTTTTTT. Translation gives CASSLDPADLLPEKLFF.

V and J are TRBV2 and TRBJ1-5; no reliable D call. The CDR3 length is 14 residues. Germline V lookup: CDR1 SNHLY, CDR2 FYNNEI. Trimming shortened V by 6 bases and J by 1 base, and 10 bases separated the two germline ends. The DNA for the CDR3 is TGTGCCAGCAGAGGTTTGGAAAGCAATCAGCCCCAGCATTTT. It yields the protein CASRGLESNQPQHF.

This chain connects TRBV7-8 to TRBJ2-7; D is uncertain. CDR3 length equals 14 residues. The germline V gene has CDR1 SGHVS and CDR2 FQNEAQ. Trimming cost V 1 base and J 1 base, with 8 bases left between them. CDR3 amino acids: CASSLEQISYEQYF. CDR3 nucleotides: TGTGCCAGCAGCTTAGAGCAGATTTCCTACGAGCAGTACTTC.

The genes are TRBV6-1 and TRBJ1-4; perhaps TRBD1 as D (5 bases). V dropped 3 bases and J dropped 4 bases, with 15 bases sitting between them. In germline, CDR1 is MNHNS, CDR2 SASEGT. This CDR3 spans 16 amino acids. CDR3 nucleotides: TGTGCCAGCAGTGAGCTTCGACAGCTTCTTAATGAAAAACTGTTTTTT. The encoded protein is CASSELRQLLNEKLFF.

The chain joins TRBV2 to TRBJ1-1, with TRBD1 identical over 7 bases. CDR1 and CDR2 from the germline V gene are SNHLY and FYNNEI. The CDR3 contains 13 residues. The trim removed 7 bases at V and 5 bases at J, leaving 7 bases unmatched. CDR3 amino acids: CASKGRGRTEAFF. The DNA of the CDR3 is TGTGCCAGCAAAGGAAGGGGGCGAACTGAAGCTTTCTTT.

V gene TRBV5-1 combines with J gene TRBJ2-1; D call uncertain. The V end was cut by 4 bases, the J end by 2 bases, with 13 bases between. The CDR3 is made up of 15 amino acids. Germline assignment: CDR1 SGHRS and CDR2 YFSETQ. CDR3 region: CASSQQSFTYNEQFF. The CDR3 DNA sequence: TGCGCCAGCAGCCAACAAAGCTTTACCTACAATGAGCAGTTCTTC.

The rearrangement uses TRBV7-2 and TRBJ2-7, with 11 bases lining up with TRBD2. Germline CDR1 reads SGHTA; CDR2 reads FQGNSA. This CDR3 contains 19 residues. After removal of 5 bases from V and 2 bases from J, the junction contained 17 bases not matched to a gene. The CDR3 DNA is TGTGCCAGCAGCCTAGGGGCGCTAGCGGGGGGTGGGAGGACCTACGAGCAGTACTTC. The encoded protein is CASSLGALAGGGRTYEQYF.

J is TRBJ1-1 and V is TRBV12-3 or TRBV12-4, with D unresolved. The V gene lost 3 bases and the J gene lost 2 bases, with 7 bases spanning the gap. This CDR3 comprises 13 residues. The CDR3 region has the DNA TGTGCCAGCAGTTTGGCACCAAACACTGAAGCTTTCTTT. Protein: CASSLAPNTEAFF.

The chain has TRBV29-1 and TRBJ2-1; D not resolved. Germline-derived CDR1 and CDR2 are SQVTM and ANQGSEA. V was pared by 6 bases and J by 8 bases, with 11 bases between. The CDR3 contains 11 residues. This CDR3 is CSVSPLDEQFF. The CDR3 DNA is TGCAGCGTCTCTCCCCTCGATGAGCAGTTCTTC.

V gene TRBV2 combines with J gene TRBJ2-1, with 11 bases fitting TRBD2. Germline V gene sequence: CDR1 SNHLY, CDR2 FYNNEI. CDR3 length: 17 residues. Germline trimming cut 10 bases from V and 5 bases from J; bases unmatched to any gene: 16. CDR3 sequence (DNA): TGTGCCACCCGGGGTCTAGCGGGGGGAGGGAAGAACAATGAGCAGTTCTTC. Residues: CATRGLAGGGKNNEQFF.